This T cell receptor beta chain was profiled in a study of blood T cells in healthy people across ages. This clonotype occurred a few times. The authors ran a second PCR of 7 to 11 cycles using a sample-barcoded 5' primer and a J-beta primer mix. One entry per CDR3 protein results from TCRdb running MiXCR on the 5' RACE reads. Among approximately 820,000 distinct CDR3 sequences listed, about 42% were seen once. This CDR3 comprises 13 residues. CDR1 is DFQATT and CDR2 is SNEGSKA in the germline V gene (reference sequence). Trimming removed 6 bases from V and 3 bases from J, with 14 bases in between. The TCR was taken from a man in his 60s in good health. The V call is TRBV20-1, the J call TRBJ1-1, with D tentatively TRBD1 (6 bases). The sample comprised blood. CDR3 sequence (DNA): TGCAGTGCCTGGCAGGGGTGGGACACTGAAGCTTTCTTT. It specifies CSAWQGWDTEAFF.